Below, 30 T cell receptor beta chains from the same sample are listed, as sequenced in a study of cytomegalovirus exposure and HLA in healthy donors. The PCR had 60 Vbeta and 13 Jbeta primers. Sequenced by immunoSEQ multiplex PCR; TCRdb stores in-frame clones only, minus some. The sample table sets out nearly 200,000 clones. The sequencing sample was made of PBMCs. The receptors originated from a boy between 5 and 17 years old in good health and CMV-seronegative.

This chain links TRBV5-4 with TRBJ1-2, with unresolved D. The CDR3 sequence is 13 residues long. V dropped 2 bases and J dropped 0 bases, with 5 bases sitting between them. In germline, CDR1 is SGHNT, CDR2 YYREEE (reference sequence). The CDR3 DNA sequence: TGTGCCAGCAGCTTCACAACTAACTATGGCTACACCTTC. Its translation: CASSFTTNYGYTF.

The V gene is TRBV4-1, the J gene TRBJ2-2; perhaps TRBD2 as D (5 bases). The CDR3 has 17 amino acids. V shed 0 bases and J shed 5 bases, with 16 bases lying between them. Germline CDR1 MGHRA, CDR2 YSYEKL. CDR3 loop: CASSQDEGRYLTGELFF. CDR3 sequence (DNA): TGCGCCAGCAGCCAAGATGAGGGCAGGTATTTGACCGGGGAGCTGTTTTTT.

The chain has TRBV30 and TRBJ1-1, with 7 bases identical to TRBD1. Unmatched junction bases numbered 9, after V lost 4 bases and J lost 10 bases. Germline V lookup: CDR1 GTSNPN, CDR2 SVGIG (reference sequence). This CDR3 has 12 residues. The CDR3 loop reads CAWIESRGLAFF. The CDR3 nucleotides read TGTGCCTGGATTGAAAGCAGGGGGTTAGCTTTCTTT. Full variable domain (rest looked up from reference TRBV30 and TRBJ1-1): SQTIHQWPATLVQPVGSPLSLECTVEGTSNPNLYWYRQAAGRGLQLLFYSVGIGQISSEVPQNLSASRPQDRQFILSSKKLLLSDSGFYLCAWIESRGLAFFGQGTRLTVV.

The J gene is TRBJ2-2, the V gene TRBV7-2; D is perhaps TRBD1 (6 bases). V lost 5 bases and J lost 3, with 10 bases in between. Germline V gene sequence: CDR1 SGHTA, CDR2 FQGNSA. This CDR3 has 14 amino acids. CDR3 in DNA: TGTGCCAGCAGCCTGGGGGCCCACACCGGGGAGCTGTTTTTT. Protein product: CASSLGAHTGELFF.

The chain joins TRBV6-1 to TRBJ1-5; 10 nucleotides align to TRBD1. V shed 10 bases and J 3 bases; nucleotides not matched to a gene: 6. The CDR3 is 14 amino acids. CDR1 is MNHNS, CDR2 SASEGT, per germline. In nucleotides, the CDR3 is TGTGCCACCCGGACAGGGGGTGTCAATCAGCCCCAGCATTTT. It yields the protein CATRTGGVNQPQHF.

This chain connects TRBV7-9 to TRBJ1-3; tentative D call: TRBD1 (6 bases). This CDR3 region has 14 residues. Trimming removed 1 base at V and 9 bases at J, with 13 bases between. Germline CDR1 and CDR2: SEHNR and FQNEAQ (reference sequence). The chain's CDR3 is CASSLVGGRGTIYF. CDR3 in DNA: TGTGCCAGCAGCTTAGTAGGGGGTCGAGGCACCATATATTTT.

The chain carries TRBV15 and TRBJ1-5; a weak D match, TRBD1 (5 bases). The CDR3 has 17 amino acids. CDR1 is LNHNV, CDR2 YYDKDF, per germline (reference sequence). Trimming took 7 bases from V and 3 from J, leaving 22 bases between them. Here the CDR3 reads CATNAADGGGFNQPQHF. The CDR3 bases are TGTGCCACCAATGCTGCGGACGGGGGAGGGTTCAATCAGCCCCAGCATTTT. Based on the CDR3 plus reference TRBV15 and TRBJ1-5, the full variable domain is DAMVIQNPRYQVTQFGKPVTLSCSQTLNHNVMYWYQQKSSQAPKLLFHYYDKDFNNEADTPDNFQSRRPNTSFCFLDIRSPGLGDTAMYLCATNAADGGGFNQPQHFGDGTRLSIL.

The rearrangement joins TRBV7-3 to TRBJ2-5; maybe TRBD2 (7 bases). Germline CDR1 is SGHTA and CDR2 is FQGTGA. CDR3 length: 14 residues. V lost 4 bases and J 5 bases, leaving 14 bases between the germline ends. The CDR3 bases are TGTGCCAGCAGCTCCGGGGGGCCAAGGGAGACCCAGTACTTC. Translation gives CASSSGGPRETQYF. The variable domain in full, with the rest retrieved from reference TRBV7-3 and TRBJ2-5, is GAGVSQTPSNKVTEKGKYVELRCDPISGHTALYWYRQSLGQGPEFLIYFQGTGAADDSGLPNDRFFAVRPEGSVSTLKIQRTERGDSAVYLCASSSGGPRETQYFGPGTRLLVL.

The gene calls are TRBV7-2 and TRBJ2-5; 7 nucleotides agree with TRBD2. The CDR3 covers 15 residues. Trimming took 6 bases from V and 5 from J; bases not matched to a gene: 12. Germline CDR1 and CDR2: SGHTA and FQGNSA. The CDR3 nucleotides read TGTGCCAGCAGATTTAGGTCGGGGCGGGAGGAGACCCAGTACTTC. Its translation is CASRFRSGREETQYF.

Concerning this clone itself: At the DNA level, this CDR3 is encoded by other sequences in the same sample as well. This sequence joins TRBV7-9 and TRBJ1-6; D remains unclear. CDR1 and CDR2 (germline): SEHNR, FQNEAQ (reference sequence). CDR3 length: 13 residues. Trimming stripped 5 bases from V and 5 bases from J, with 7 bases between. The CDR3 nucleotides are TGTGCCAGCAGCGACTACGATAATTCACCCCTCCACTTT. It translates to CASSDYDNSPLHF.

Notes on this clone: Different DNA sequences within this sample yield the same CDR3. The chain employs TRBV6-1 and TRBJ1-2, with 10 bases matching TRBD1. The germline V gene encodes CDR1 MNHNS and CDR2 SASEGT. This CDR3 has 14 residues. With V trimmed by 7 bases and J by 8 bases, 10 bases remained unmatched. The chain's CDR3 is CASTRQGAEYGYTF. DNA for the CDR3: TGTGCCAGCACCCGACAGGGGGCTGAGTACGGCTACACCTTC.

The rearrangement links TRBV19 to TRBJ2-7; 9 nucleotides align to TRBD1. CDR1 and CDR2 (germline): LNHDA, SQIVND (reference sequence). The CDR3 covers 15 residues. V lost 5 bases and J lost 5; bases outside the gene matches: 10. CDR3 DNA sequence: TGTGCCAGTAGTCAAGGGGCGGGACAGGGAAACGAGCAGTACTTC. The encoded protein is CASSQGAGQGNEQYF.

The chain links TRBV30 to TRBJ2-7; TRBD1 is a possible D gene (5 bases). V lost 2 bases and J lost 4, with 18 bases in between. CDR3 length: 15 residues. CDR1 is GTSNPN and CDR2 is SVGIG in the germline V gene (reference sequence). The CDR3 region is CAWSREWGPFYEQYF. DNA for the CDR3: TGTGCCTGGAGTCGTGAATGGGGCCCGTTTTACGAGCAGTACTTC. Full variable domain (missing parts from reference TRBV30 and TRBJ2-7): SQTIHQWPATLVQPVGSPLSLECTVEGTSNPNLYWYRQAAGRGLQLLFYSVGIGQISSEVPQNLSASRPQDRQFILSSKKLLLSDSGFYLCAWSREWGPFYEQYFGPGTRLTVT.

The rearrangement joins TRBV7-2 to TRBJ1-2, with D tentatively TRBD1 (5 bases). V was shortened by 2 bases and J by 0 bases, with 7 bases between the two germline ends. The CDR3 is made up of 14 amino acids. Per the germline V gene, CDR1 is SGHTA and CDR2 is FQGNSA. The CDR3 DNA follows: TGTGCCAGCAGCTTACAAGGGGCTAACTATGGCTACACCTTC. Translating gives CASSLQGANYGYTF.

The chain recombines TRBV7-9 with TRBJ2-5; TRBD2 is a possible D gene (6 bases). CDR3 length equals 15 residues. Trimming cost V 4 bases and J 1 base, with 13 bases left between them. The germline V gene encodes CDR1 SEHNR and CDR2 FQNEAQ (reference sequence). The CDR3 DNA sequence: TGTGCCAGCAGCTCGACCCCGGGGGTCCAAGAGACCCAGTACTTC. Translating gives CASSSTPGVQETQYF.

The chain couples TRBV28 to TRBJ1-3, with D unresolved. The CDR3 has 14 residues. Trimming took 5 bases from V and 4 from J, leaving 12 bases between them. CDR1 is MDHEN and CDR2 is SYDVKM in the germline V gene. In DNA, the CDR3 is TGTGCCAGCAGTCCGAGGACTGCAGGAAACACCATATATTTT. Its protein product is CASSPRTAGNTIYF.

The gene calls are TRBV27 and TRBJ1-2, with TRBD1 matching 7 bases. This CDR3 comprises 13 residues. CDR1 MNHEY and CDR2 SMNVEV come from the germline V gene (reference sequence). J lost 5 bases, V lost 6 bases, and 6 bases had no gene match. This chain's CDR3 is CASRRTGDYGYTF. The CDR3 region has the DNA TGTGCCAGCAGGAGGACAGGCGATTATGGCTACACCTTC.

This chain uses TRBV11-2 with TRBJ2-3; D is possibly TRBD1 (6 bases). Germline V gene lookup returns CDR1 SGHAT and CDR2 FQNNGV. Trimming took off 5 bases at V and 4 bases at J, with 7 bases between the two ends. The CDR3 contains 12 residues. CDR3 nucleotides: TGTGCCAGCAGCAACAGGGCAGATACGCAGTATTTT. Its protein is CASSNRADTQYF.

The rearrangement uses TRBV2 and TRBJ1-3; D is perhaps TRBD1 (5 bases). V lost 4 bases, J lost 0 bases, and 10 bases lay in between. The CDR3 loop spans 15 amino acids. The germline V gene encodes CDR1 SNHLY and CDR2 FYNNEI. The CDR3 coding sequence is TGTGCCAGCAGTGTAGGGGCTGGCTCTGGAAACACCATATATTTT. Protein sequence: CASSVGAGSGNTIYF.

This sequence joins TRBV7-9 and TRBJ2-5, with TRBD1 matching over 8 bases. Germline trimming cut 5 bases from V and 5 bases from J; bases unmatched to any gene: 7. This CDR3 contains 14 residues. CDR1 and CDR2 from the germline V gene are SEHNR and FQNEAQ (reference sequence). The CDR3 loop is CASSLDRASETQYF. The CDR3 DNA reads as TGTGCCAGCAGCCTGGACAGGGCCAGCGAGACCCAGTACTTC.

V usage is TRBV11-2 and J usage is TRBJ2-3; 8 nucleotides agree with TRBD1. The V segment lost 0 bases and the J segment 3 bases; nucleotides outside the gene matches: 2. The CDR3 covers 15 residues. The germline V gene has CDR1 SGHAT and CDR2 FQNNGV. The CDR3, as DNA: TGTGCCAGCAGCTTAGACCGGGACAGGACAGATACGCAGTATTTT. It encodes CASSLDRDRTDTQYF.

The V and J genes are TRBV2 and TRBJ1-2, with D uncertain. The CDR3 has 11 amino acids. Trimming removed 6 bases at V and 4 bases at J, with 6 bases between. The germline gives CDR1 SNHLY, CDR2 FYNNEI. The CDR3 bases are TGTGCCAGCAGATACAGCTATGGCTACACCTTC. This translates into CASRYSYGYTF.

The chain is built from TRBV15 and TRBJ1-4, with 9 bases matching TRBD1. V shed 4 bases, J shed 8 bases, and the junction held 8 bases outside the gene matches. The CDR3 is made up of 15 amino acids. Germline CDR1 LNHNV, CDR2 YYDKDF (reference sequence). CDR3: CATSISGQGNEKLFF. CDR3 nucleotide sequence: TGTGCCACCAGCATCAGTGGACAGGGGAACGAAAAACTGTTTTTT.

The chain joins TRBV5-6 to TRBJ2-7, with D unresolved. Germline values: CDR1 SGHDT, CDR2 YYEEEE. The CDR3 has 11 residues. The V end lost 3 bases, the J end lost 7 bases, and 8 bases lay between the germline ends. The CDR3 protein is CASSSNEEQYF. As DNA, the CDR3 is TGTGCCAGCAGCTCGAATGAGGAGCAGTACTTC.

J is TRBJ2-3 and V is TRBV7-2, with 7 bases lining up with TRBD1. There are 14 residues in the CDR3. Germline-derived CDR1 and CDR2 are SGHTA and FQGNSA. J gave up 6 bases and V 5 bases, and 8 bases lay outside the gene matches. In nucleotides, the CDR3 is TGTGCCAGCAGCGGCGTCCCCAGGGGGGATACGCAGTATTTT. It yields the protein CASSGVPRGDTQYF.

The chain employs TRBV28 and TRBJ1-3; D gene unclear. The V and J ends lost 8 bases and 1 base respectively, with 6 bases between them. The CDR3 has 12 residues. Per germline, CDR1 MDHEN and CDR2 SYDVKM. The CDR3 DNA sequence: TGTGCCAGCTTGGCATCTGGAAACACCATATATTTT. Amino acid sequence: CASLASGNTIYF.

The rearrangement links TRBV7-9 to TRBJ2-5, with a weak D call TRBD1 (6 bases). V lost 5 bases, J lost 9 bases, and 31 bases lay in between. The V gene's germline CDR1 is SEHNR and CDR2 FQNEAQ (reference sequence). The length of the CDR3 is 18 residues. CDR3 residues: CASSIFLVRDTLINPQYF. CDR3 nucleotides: TGTGCCAGCAGCATATTTCTCGTCCGGGACACGTTGATAAACCCCCAGTACTTC.

This chain links TRBV7-3 with TRBJ2-5, with 8 nucleotides matching TRBD1. CDR1 is SGHTA, CDR2 FQGTGA, per germline. The CDR3 contains 14 residues. Trimming at V came to 5 bases and at J to 1 base, leaving 3 bases not matched to a gene. CDR3 nucleotide sequence: TGTGCCAGCAGCGAGGGGACAGGCCAAGAGACCCAGTACTTC. Its protein is CASSEGTGQETQYF.

The V gene is TRBV19, the J gene TRBJ1-3; D not certain. Per germline, CDR1 LNHDA and CDR2 SQIVND (reference sequence). The CDR3 has 16 amino acids. V was cut by 4 bases and J by 0 bases, with 13 bases left in between. CDR3 bases: TGTGCCAGTAGTAAAATAGGCGCGGTCTCTGGAAACACCATATATTTT. Its translation is CASSKIGAVSGNTIYF. Looking up the rest from reference TRBV19 and TRBJ1-3 gives the full variable domain: DGGITQSPKYLFRKEGQNVTLSCEQNLNHDAMYWYRQDPGQGLRLIYYSQIVNDFQKGDIAEGYSVSREKKESFPLTVTSAQKNPTAFYLCASSKIGAVSGNTIYFGEGSWLTVV.

The rearrangement joins TRBV27 to TRBJ1-1; a weak D match, TRBD1 (5 bases). With 5 bases removed from V and 8 bases from J, the gap between germline ends came to 18 bases. In germline, CDR1 is MNHEY, CDR2 SMNVEV (reference sequence). The CDR3 covers 14 residues. CDR3 DNA sequence: TGTGCCAGCAGTCCCTCCGTCTCTGCAGGGGAAGCTTTCTTT. The encoded protein is CASSPSVSAGEAFF.